This T cell receptor beta chain derives from a study of blood T cell repertoires in COVID-19. Study as a whole: T cells, B-cell-depleted T cells, or PBMCs provided the cDNA or gDNA that served as material.

The CDR3 consists of 15 residues. V gave up 4 bases and J gave up 3 bases; unmatched junction bases: 5. Per germline, CDR1 SGHRS and CDR2 YFSETQ. As handled by the study authors: Using reference gene primer amplification, nucleated cell counts were estimated. Assay: immunoSEQ multiplex PCR; the TCRdb copy retains only in-frame clones and omits some. The V and J calls and clone size come from that table; D and trimming were worked out from the DNA. The table includes roughly 150,000 clones, roughly 80% detected once. This clonotype was obtained from a man aged 45-65 years with active or convalescent COVID-19. This chain connects TRBV5-1 to TRBJ2-1; TRBD1 aligns across 9 bases. Sequencing input: peripheral blood. CDR3 residues: CASSPRTGDYNEQFF. The CDR3 bases are TGCGCCAGCAGCCCCCGGACAGGGGACTACAATGAGCAGTTCTTC.